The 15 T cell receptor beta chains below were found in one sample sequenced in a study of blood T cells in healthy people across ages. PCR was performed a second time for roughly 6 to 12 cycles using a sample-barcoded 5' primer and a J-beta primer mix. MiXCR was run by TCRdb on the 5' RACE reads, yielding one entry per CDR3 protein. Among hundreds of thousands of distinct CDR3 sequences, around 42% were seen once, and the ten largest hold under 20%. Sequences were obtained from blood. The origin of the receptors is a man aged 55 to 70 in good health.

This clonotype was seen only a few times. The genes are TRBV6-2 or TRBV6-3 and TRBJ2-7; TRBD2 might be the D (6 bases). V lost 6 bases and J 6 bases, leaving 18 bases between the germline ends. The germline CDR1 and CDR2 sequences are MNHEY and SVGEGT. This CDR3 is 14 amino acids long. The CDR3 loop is CASRTTSSGGEQYF. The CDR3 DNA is TGTGCCAGCAGGACCACTAGCAGTGGTGGCGAGCAGTACTTC.

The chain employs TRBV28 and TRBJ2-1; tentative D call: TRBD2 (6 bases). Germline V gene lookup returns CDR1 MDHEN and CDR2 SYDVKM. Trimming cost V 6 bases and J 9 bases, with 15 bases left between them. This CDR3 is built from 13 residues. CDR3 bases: TGTGCCAGCAGCAATGGGGGGTCAGCTGAGCAGTTCTTC. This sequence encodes CASSNGGSAEQFF.

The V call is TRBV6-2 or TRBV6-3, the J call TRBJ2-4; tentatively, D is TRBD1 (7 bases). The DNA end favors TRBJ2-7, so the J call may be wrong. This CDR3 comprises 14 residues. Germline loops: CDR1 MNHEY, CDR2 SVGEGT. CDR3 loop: CASSSDLQGGEQYF. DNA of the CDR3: TGTGCCAGCAGCTCGGACCTCCAGGGGGGCGAGCAGTACTTC.

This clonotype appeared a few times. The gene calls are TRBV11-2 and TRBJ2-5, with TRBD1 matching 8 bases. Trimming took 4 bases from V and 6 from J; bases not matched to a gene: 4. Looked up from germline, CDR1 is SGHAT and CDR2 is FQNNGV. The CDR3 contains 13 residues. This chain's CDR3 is CASSSGQGQTQYF. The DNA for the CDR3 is TGTGCCAGCAGCTCCGGACAGGGTCAGACCCAGTACTTC.

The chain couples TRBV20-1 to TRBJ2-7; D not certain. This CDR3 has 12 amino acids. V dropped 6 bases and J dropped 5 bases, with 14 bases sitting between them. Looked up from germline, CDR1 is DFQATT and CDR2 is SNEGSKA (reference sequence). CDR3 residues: CSAFEVDDEQYF. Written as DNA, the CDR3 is TGCAGTGCGTTCGAGGTGGACGACGAGCAGTACTTC.

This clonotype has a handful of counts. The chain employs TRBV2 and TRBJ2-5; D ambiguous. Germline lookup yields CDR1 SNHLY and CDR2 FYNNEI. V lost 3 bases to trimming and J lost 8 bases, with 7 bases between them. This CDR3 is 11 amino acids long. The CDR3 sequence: CASSEGITQYF. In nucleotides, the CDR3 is TGTGCCAGCAGTGAGGGAATTACCCAGTACTTC.

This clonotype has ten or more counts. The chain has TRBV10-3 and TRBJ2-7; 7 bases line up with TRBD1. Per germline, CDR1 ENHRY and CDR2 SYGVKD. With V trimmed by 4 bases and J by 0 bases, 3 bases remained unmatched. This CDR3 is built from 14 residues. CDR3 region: CAISVGQHSYEQYF. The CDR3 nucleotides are TGTGCCATCAGTGTGGGACAGCACTCCTACGAGCAGTACTTC.

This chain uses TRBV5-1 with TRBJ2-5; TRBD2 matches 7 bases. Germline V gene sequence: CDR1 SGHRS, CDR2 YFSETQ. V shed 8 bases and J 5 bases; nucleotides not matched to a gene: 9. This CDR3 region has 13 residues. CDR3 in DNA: TGCGCCAGTCGGGACTATTTTTCCGAGACCCAGTACTTC. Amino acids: CASRDYFSETQYF.

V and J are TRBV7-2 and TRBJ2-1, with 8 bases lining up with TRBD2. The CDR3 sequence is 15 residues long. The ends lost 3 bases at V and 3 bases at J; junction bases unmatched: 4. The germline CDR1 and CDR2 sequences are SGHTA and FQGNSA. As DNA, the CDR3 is TGTGCCAGCAGCTTCACAGCGGGGGACTACAATGAGCAGTTCTTC. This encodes CASSFTAGDYNEQFF.

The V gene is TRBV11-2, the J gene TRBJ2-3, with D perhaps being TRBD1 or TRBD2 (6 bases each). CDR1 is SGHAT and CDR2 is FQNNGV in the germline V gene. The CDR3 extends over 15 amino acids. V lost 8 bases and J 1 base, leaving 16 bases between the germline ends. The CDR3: CASGAWGAGTDTQYF. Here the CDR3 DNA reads TGTGCCAGCGGAGCTTGGGGGGCTGGCACAGATACGCAGTATTTT. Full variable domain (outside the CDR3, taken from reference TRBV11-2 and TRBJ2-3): EAGVAQSPRYKIIEKRQSVAFWCNPISGHATLYWYQQILGQGPKLLIQFQNNGVVDDSQLPKDRFSAERLKGVDSTLKIQPAKLEDSAVYLCASGAWGAGTDTQYFGPGTRLTVL.

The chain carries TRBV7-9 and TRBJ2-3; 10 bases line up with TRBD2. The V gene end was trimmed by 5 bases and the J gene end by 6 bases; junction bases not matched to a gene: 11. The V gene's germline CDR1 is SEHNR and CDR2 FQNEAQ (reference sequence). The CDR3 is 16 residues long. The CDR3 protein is CASSPSGGGLRDTQYF. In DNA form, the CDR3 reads TGTGCCAGCAGCCCCAGCGGGGGGGGACTTAGGGATACGCAGTATTTT.

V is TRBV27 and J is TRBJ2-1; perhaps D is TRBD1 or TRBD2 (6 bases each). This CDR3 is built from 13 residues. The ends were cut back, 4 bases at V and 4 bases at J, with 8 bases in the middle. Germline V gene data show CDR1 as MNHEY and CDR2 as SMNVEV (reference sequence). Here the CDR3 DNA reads TGTGCCAGCAGTTGGGGGGCTTACAATGAGCAGTTCTTC. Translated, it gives CASSWGAYNEQFF.

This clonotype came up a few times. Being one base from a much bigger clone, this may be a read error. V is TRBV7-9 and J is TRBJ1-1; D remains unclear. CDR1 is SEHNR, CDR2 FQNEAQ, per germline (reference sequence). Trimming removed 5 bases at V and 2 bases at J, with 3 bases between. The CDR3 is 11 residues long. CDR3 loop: CASSNNTEAFF. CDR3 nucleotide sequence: TGTGCCAGCAGCAACAACACTGAAGCTTTCTTT.

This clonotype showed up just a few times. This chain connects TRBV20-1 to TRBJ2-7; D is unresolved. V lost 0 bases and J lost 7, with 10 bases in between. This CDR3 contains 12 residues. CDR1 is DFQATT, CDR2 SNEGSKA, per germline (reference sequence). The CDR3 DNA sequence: TGCAGTGCTAGAGATCTGGCGGTTGAGCAGTACTTC. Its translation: CSARDLAVEQYF.

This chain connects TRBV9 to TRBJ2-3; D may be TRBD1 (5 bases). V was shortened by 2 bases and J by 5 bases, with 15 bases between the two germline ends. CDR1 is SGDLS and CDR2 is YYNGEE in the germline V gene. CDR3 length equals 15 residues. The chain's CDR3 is CASSVGQPQGDTQYF. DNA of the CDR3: TGTGCCAGCAGCGTCGGGCAACCCCAGGGAGATACGCAGTATTTT.